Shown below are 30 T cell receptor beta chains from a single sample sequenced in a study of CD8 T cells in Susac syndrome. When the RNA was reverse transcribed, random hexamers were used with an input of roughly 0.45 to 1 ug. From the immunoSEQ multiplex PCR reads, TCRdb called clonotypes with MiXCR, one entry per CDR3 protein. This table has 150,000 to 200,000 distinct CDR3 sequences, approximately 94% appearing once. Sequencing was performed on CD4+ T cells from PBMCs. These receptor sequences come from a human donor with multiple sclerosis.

This CDR3 is CASSQTSGRGAEQFF. CDR3 DNA sequence: TGTGCCAGCAGCCAAACTAGCGGGAGAGGCGCTGAGCAGTTCTTC. This rearrangement joins TRBV3-1 to TRBJ2-1; 11 bases agree with TRBD2. CDR3 length: 15 residues. With 2 bases clipped from V and 9 bases from J, the junction kept 6 bases outside the gene matches. CDR1 is LGHDT and CDR2 is YNNKEL in the germline V gene (reference sequence).

For the CDR3, the DNA is TGTGCCAGCAGCTTACAAGAAGAAGCTTTCTTT. Amino acid sequence: CASSLQEEAFF. The rearrangement joins TRBV7-2 to TRBJ1-1, with D uncertain. V gave up 2 bases and J gave up 8 bases, with 6 bases separating them. The CDR3 consists of 11 residues. Germline V gene sequence: CDR1 SGHTA, CDR2 FQGNSA.

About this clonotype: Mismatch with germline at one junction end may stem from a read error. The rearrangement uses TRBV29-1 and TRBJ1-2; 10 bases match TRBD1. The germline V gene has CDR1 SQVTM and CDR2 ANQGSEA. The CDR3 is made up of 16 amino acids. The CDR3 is CSAELPPGTGDAGYTF. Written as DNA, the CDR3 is TGCAGCGCTGAACTACCGCCCGGGACAGGGGATGCTGGCTACACCTTC.

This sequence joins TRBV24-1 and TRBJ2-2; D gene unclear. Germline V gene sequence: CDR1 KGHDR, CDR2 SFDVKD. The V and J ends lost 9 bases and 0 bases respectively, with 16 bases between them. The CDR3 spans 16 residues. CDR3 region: CATSKATASNTGELFF. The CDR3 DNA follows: TGTGCCACCTCTAAGGCCACGGCCTCGAACACCGGGGAGCTGTTTTTT.

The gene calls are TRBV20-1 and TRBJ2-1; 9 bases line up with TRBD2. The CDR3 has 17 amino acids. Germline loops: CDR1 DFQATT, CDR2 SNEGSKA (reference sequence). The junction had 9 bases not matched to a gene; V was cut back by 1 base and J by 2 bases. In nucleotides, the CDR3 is TGCAGTGCTAGAGGGGGTAGCGGGAGCGGGGCCTACAATGAGCAGTTCTTC. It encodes CSARGGSGSGAYNEQFF.

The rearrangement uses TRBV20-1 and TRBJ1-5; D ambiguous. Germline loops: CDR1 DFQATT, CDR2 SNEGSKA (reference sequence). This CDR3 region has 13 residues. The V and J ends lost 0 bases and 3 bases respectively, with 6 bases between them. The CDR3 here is CSARESHNQPQHF. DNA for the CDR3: TGCAGTGCTAGAGAGAGTCACAATCAGCCCCAGCATTTT.

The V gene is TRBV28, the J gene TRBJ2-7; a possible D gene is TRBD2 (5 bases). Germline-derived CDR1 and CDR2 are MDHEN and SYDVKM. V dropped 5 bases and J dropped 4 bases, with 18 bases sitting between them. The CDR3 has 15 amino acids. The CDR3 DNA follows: TGTGCCAGCAGTCAAACAGCAATATCGGGGTACGAGCAGTACTTC. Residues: CASSQTAISGYEQYF.

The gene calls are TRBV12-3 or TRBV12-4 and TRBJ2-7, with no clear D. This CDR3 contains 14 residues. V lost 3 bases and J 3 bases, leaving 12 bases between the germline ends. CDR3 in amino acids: CASSLGRGVYEQYF. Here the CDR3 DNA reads TGTGCCAGCAGTTTGGGTAGAGGCGTCTACGAGCAGTACTTC.

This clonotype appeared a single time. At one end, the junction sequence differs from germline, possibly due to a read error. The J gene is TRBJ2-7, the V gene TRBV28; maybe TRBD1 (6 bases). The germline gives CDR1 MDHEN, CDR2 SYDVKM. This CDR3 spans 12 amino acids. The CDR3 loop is CASSTQGSFGHF. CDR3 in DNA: TGTGCCAGCAGTACTCAGGGGTCCTTTGGGCACTTC.

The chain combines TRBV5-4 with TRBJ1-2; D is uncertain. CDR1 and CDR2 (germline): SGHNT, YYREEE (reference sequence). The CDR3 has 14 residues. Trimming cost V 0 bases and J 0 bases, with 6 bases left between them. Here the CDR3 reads CASSLGKANYGYTF. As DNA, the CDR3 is TGTGCCAGCAGCTTGGGAAAAGCTAACTATGGCTACACCTTC.

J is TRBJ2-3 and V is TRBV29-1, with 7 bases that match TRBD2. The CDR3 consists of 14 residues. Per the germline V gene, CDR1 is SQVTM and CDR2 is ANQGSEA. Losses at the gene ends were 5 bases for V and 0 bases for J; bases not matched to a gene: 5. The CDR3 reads CSVPLATSTDTQYF. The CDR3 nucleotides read TGCAGCGTTCCACTAGCGACTAGCACAGATACGCAGTATTTT.

This CDR3 is CSARDTRGAGYTQYF. DNA for the CDR3: TGCAGTGCTAGAGACACTAGGGGAGCTGGGTATACGCAGTATTTT. This chain links TRBV20-1 with TRBJ2-3; D possibly matches TRBD1 or TRBD2 (5 bases each). CDR3 length: 15 amino acids. Germline V gene sequence: CDR1 DFQATT, CDR2 SNEGSKA (reference sequence). V lost 0 bases and J lost 7, with 17 bases in between.

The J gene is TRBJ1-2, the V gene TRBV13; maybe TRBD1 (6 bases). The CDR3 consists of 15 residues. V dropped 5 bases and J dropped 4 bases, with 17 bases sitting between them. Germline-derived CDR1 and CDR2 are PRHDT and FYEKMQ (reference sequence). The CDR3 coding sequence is TGTGCCAGCAGCCGAGGGACGAACAGGGTCTATGGCTACACCTTC. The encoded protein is CASSRGTNRVYGYTF.

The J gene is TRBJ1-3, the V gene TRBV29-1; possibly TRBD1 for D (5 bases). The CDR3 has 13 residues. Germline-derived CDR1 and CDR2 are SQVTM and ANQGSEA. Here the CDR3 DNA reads TGCATCGCCCGGGGACTCTCTGGAAACACCATATATTTT. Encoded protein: CIARGLSGNTIYF.

This CDR3 reads CASRQRTGTQYF. The CDR3 region has the DNA TGTGCCAGCAGACAACGCACCGGGACCCAGTACTTC. This chain connects TRBV6-1 to TRBJ2-5; D gene unclear. CDR1 and CDR2 from the germline V gene are MNHNS and SASEGT. V was shortened by 6 bases and J by 7 bases, with 12 bases between the two germline ends. The CDR3 covers 12 residues.

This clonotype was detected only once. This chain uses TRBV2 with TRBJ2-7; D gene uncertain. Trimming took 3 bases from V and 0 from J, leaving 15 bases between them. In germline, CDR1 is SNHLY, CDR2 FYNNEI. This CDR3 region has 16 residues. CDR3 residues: CASSDGWRPSSYEQYF. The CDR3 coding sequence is TGTGCCAGCAGTGATGGTTGGCGGCCAAGCTCCTACGAGCAGTACTTC.

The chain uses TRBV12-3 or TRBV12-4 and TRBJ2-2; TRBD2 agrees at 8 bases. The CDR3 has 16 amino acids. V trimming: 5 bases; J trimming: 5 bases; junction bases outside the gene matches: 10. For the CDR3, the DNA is TGTGCCAGCAGTCCCCTAAGCGGGAGCCCTACCGGGGAGCTGTTTTTT. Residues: CASSPLSGSPTGELFF.

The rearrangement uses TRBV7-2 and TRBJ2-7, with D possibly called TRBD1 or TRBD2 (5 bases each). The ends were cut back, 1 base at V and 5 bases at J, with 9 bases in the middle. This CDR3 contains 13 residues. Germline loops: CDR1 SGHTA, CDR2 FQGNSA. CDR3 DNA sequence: TGTGCCAGCAGCTTAGTCGGGGACCACGAGCAGTACTTC. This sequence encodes CASSLVGDHEQYF. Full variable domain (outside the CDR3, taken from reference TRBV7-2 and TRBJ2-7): GAGVSQSPSNKVTEKGKDVELRCDPISGHTALYWYRQSLGQGLEFLIYFQGNSAPDKSGLPSDRFSAERTGGSVSTLTIQRTQQEDSAVYLCASSLVGDHEQYFGPGTRLTVT.

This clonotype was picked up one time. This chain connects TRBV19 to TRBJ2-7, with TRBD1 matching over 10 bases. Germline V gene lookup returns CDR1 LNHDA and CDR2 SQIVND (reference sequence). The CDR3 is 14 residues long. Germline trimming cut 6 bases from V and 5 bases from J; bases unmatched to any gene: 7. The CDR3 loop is CASSYRDRGNEQYF. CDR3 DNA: TGTGCCAGTAGCTACCGGGACAGGGGTAACGAGCAGTACTTC.

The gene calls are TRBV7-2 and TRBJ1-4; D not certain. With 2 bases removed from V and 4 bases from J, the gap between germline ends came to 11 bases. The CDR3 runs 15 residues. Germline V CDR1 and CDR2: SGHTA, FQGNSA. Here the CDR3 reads CASSLFGEFNEKLFF. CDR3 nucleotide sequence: TGTGCCAGCAGCTTATTCGGGGAGTTTAATGAAAAACTGTTTTTT.

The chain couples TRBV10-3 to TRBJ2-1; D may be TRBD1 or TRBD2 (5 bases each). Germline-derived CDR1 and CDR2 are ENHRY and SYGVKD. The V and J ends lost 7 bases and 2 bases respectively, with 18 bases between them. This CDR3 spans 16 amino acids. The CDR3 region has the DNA TGTGCCATCAAGGAGGACAAGGGTGAAGCCTACAATGAGCAGTTCTTC. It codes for CAIKEDKGEAYNEQFF.

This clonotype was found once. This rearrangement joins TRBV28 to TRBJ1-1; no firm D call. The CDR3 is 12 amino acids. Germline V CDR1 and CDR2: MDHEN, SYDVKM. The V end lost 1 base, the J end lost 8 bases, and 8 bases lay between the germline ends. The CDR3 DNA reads TGTGCCAGCAGTTTATACCGGCGCGAAGCTTTCTTT. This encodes CASSLYRREAFF.

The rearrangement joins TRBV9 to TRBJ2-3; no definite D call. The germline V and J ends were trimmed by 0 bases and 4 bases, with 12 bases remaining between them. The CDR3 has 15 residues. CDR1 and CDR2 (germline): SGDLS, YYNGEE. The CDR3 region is CASSVGSNLPDTQYF. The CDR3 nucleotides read TGTGCCAGCAGCGTAGGGTCTAACCTGCCAGATACGCAGTATTTT.

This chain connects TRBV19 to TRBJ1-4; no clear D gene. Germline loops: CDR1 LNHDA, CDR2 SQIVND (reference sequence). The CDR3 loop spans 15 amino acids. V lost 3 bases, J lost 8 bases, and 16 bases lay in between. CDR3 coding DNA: TGTGCCAGTAGTATTTACGGCGACCTGATAGAAAAACTGTTTTTT. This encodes CASSIYGDLIEKLFF.

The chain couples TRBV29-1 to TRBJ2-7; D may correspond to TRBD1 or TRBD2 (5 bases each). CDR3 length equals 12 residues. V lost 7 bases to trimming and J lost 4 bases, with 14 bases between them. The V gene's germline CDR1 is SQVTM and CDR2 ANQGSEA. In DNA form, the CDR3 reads TGCAGCGCGCGAGGGGAAACTTACGAGCAGTACTTC. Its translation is CSARGETYEQYF.

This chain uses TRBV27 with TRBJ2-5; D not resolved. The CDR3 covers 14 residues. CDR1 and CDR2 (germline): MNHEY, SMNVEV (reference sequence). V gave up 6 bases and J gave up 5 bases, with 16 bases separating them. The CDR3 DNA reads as TGTGCCAGCAGCCATGGGTGGGCTGCCGAGACCCAGTACTTC. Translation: CASSHGWAAETQYF.

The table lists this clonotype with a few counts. The chain's CDR3 is CASSLGRGSYEQYF. The CDR3 coding sequence is TGTGCCAGCAGTTTAGGCAGGGGCTCCTACGAGCAGTACTTC. The chain is built from TRBV27 and TRBJ2-7, with D possibly matching TRBD1 (6 bases). This CDR3 has 14 residues. V was cut by 2 bases and J by 0 bases, with 8 bases left in between. The germline gives CDR1 MNHEY, CDR2 SMNVEV (reference sequence).

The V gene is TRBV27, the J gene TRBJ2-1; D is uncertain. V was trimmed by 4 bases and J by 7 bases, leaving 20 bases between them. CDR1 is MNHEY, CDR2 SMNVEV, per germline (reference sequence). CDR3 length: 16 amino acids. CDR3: CASSSSIYNDRNEQFF. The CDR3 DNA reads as TGTGCCAGCAGTTCGTCTATCTACAATGATAGAAATGAGCAGTTCTTC.

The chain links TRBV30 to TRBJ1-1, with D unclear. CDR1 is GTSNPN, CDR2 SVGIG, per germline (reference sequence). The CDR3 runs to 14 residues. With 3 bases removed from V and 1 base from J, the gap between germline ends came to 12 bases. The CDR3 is CAWRSDMKNTEAFF. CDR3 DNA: TGTGCCTGGAGGAGTGACATGAAGAACACTGAAGCTTTCTTT.

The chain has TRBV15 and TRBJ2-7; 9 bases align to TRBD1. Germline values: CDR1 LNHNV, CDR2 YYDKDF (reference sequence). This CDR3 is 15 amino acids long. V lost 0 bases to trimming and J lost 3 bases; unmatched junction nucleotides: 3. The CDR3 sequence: CATSRDGTGYYEQYF. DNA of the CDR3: TGTGCCACCAGCAGAGACGGGACAGGGTACTACGAGCAGTACTTC.